This T cell receptor (beta chain) was identified during a study of blood T cell repertoires in COVID-19. Study at large: From the United States, Italy and Spain came samples of acute and convalescent COVID-19.

The CDR3 has 15 amino acids. In germline, CDR1 is SNHLY, CDR2 FYNNEI. With V trimmed by 2 bases and J by 3 bases, 7 bases remained unmatched. Original data processing: Nucleated cell number was recorded as an estimate derived from reference gene primer amplification. This table comes from immunoSEQ multiplex PCR, and its TCRdb copy is limited to in-frame clones, with some not included. V and J calls and clone size come straight from that table; D and trimming were deduced from the DNA. The data contain 200,000 to 250,000 clones, 70% to 90% of them singletons. Input material: peripheral blood. The receptor's source is a man in his late teens or twenties with active or convalescent COVID-19. The chain joins TRBV2 to TRBJ2-7, with TRBD2 matching 7 bases. The CDR3 DNA is TGTGCCAGCAGTGAACAGTCGCGGGGGAACTACGAGCAGTACTTC. Its protein is CASSEQSRGNYEQYF.